The entry below describes one T cell receptor beta chain. The data originate from a study of blood T cell repertoires in COVID-19. Libraries were prepared by immunoSEQ multiplex PCR; TCRdb keeps only in-frame clonotypes and omits some of them. This table holds approximately 76,000 clones, around 86% found once. The sequenced sample consisted of peripheral blood. The TCR comes from a woman aged 55-70 years with acute or convalescent COVID-19.

The CDR3 sequence is CASSDIGGGRETQYF. CDR3 in DNA: TGCGCCAGCAGTGATATTGGCGGCGGCCGAGAGACCCAGTACTTC. V is TRBV10-1 and J is TRBJ2-5; D gene ambiguous. Germline CDR1 WNHNN, CDR2 SYGVQD (reference sequence). This CDR3 has 15 amino acids. The V gene lost 3 bases and the J gene lost 4 bases, with 15 bases spanning the gap.